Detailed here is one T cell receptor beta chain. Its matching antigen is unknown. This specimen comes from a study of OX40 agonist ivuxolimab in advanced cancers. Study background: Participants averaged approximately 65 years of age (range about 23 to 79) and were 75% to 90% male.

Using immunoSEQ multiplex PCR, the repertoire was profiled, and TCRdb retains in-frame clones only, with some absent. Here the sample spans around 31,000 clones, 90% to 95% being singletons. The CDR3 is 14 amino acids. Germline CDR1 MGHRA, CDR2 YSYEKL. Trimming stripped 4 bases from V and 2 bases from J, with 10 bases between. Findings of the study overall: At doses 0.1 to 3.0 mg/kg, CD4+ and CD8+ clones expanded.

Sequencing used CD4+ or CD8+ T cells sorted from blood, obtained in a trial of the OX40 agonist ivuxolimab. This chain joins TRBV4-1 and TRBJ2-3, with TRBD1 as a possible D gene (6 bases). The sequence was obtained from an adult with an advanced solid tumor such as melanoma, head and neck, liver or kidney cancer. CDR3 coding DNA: TGCGCCAGCAGCCCCGACAGGTTCACAGATACGCAGTATTTT. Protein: CASSPDRFTDTQYF.